This T cell receptor (beta chain) was retrieved from a study of T cells in Graves' hyperthyroidism and ophthalmopathy. Study details: Peripheral blood samples were taken at initial diagnosis, prior to any treatment.

This clonotype was recorded at least ten times. Researchers amplified the TCR beta CDR3 regions from RNA transcripts. The TCR CDR3 was amplified in a first-round RT-PCR using the HTBI primer set. TCRdb redid the calling of the multiplex PCR reads with MiXCR, one entry per CDR3 protein. This table holds 200,000 to 250,000 distinct CDR3 sequences, roughly 15% found once. Germline CDR1 and CDR2: MDHEN and SYDVKM. Trimming left V 5 bases short and J 0 bases short, with 8 bases between. The CDR3 sequence is 13 residues long. The chain combines TRBV28 with TRBJ2-7; no firm D call. The source material was blood. The clonotype was recovered from a woman aged 18 to 35 with Graves' ophthalmopathy. In DNA, the CDR3 is TGTGCCAGCAGTACTTGGAGCTCCTACGAGCAGTACTTC. Amino acids: CASSTWSSYEQYF.